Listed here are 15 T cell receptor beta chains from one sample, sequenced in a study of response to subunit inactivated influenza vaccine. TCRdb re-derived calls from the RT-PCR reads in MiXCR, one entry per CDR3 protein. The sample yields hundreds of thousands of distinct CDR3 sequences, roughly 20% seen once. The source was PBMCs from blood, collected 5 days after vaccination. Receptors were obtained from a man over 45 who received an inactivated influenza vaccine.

The CDR3 region is CSAKTGESSPLHF. CDR3 nucleotide sequence: TGCAGTGCTAAAACAGGGGAAAGTTCACCCCTCCACTTT. The rearrangement links TRBV20-1 to TRBJ1-6; TRBD1 matches 7 bases. The J segment lost 9 bases and the V segment lost 4 bases, leaving 6 bases of the junction unmatched. This CDR3 has 13 amino acids. From germline, CDR1 is DFQATT and CDR2 SNEGSKA (reference sequence).

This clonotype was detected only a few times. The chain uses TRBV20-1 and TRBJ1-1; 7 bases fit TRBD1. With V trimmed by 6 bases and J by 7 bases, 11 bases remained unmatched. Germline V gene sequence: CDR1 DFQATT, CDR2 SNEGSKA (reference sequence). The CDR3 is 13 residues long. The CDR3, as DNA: TGCAGTGCCGCTCCGGGACAGTCAATTGAAGCTTTCTTT. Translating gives CSAAPGQSIEAFF.

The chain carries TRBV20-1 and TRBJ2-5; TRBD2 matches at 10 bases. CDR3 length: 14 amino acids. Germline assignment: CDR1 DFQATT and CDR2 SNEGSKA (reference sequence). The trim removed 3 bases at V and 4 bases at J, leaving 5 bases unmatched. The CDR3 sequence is CSASGAGGRETQYF. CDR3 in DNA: TGCAGTGCTAGCGGAGCGGGAGGGCGAGAGACCCAGTACTTC.

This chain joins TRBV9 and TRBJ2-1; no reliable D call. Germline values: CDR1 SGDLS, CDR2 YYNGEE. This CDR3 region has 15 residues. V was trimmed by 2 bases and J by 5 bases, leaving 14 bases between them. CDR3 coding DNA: TGTGCCAGCAGCGTCTCGGGCGGTACTCACAATGAGCAGTTCTTC. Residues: CASSVSGGTHNEQFF.

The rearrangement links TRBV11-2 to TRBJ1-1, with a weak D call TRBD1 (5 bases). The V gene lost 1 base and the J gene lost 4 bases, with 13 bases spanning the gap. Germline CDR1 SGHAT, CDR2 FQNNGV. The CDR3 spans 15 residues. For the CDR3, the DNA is TGTGCCAGCAGCTTAGCCGGGGCACGGATCACTGAAGCTTTCTTT. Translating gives CASSLAGARITEAFF.

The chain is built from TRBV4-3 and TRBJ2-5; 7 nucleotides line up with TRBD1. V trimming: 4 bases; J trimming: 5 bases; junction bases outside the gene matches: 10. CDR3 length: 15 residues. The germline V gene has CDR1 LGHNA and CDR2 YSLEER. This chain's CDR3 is CASSPTTGVPETQYF. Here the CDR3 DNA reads TGCGCCAGCAGCCCAACCACAGGGGTCCCGGAGACCCAGTACTTC.

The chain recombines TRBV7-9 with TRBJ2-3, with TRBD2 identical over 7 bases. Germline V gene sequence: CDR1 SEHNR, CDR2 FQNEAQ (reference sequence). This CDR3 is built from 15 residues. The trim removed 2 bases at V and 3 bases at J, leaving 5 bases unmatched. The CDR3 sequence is CASSLPSGVTDTQYF. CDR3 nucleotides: TGTGCCAGCAGCTTACCCAGCGGGGTAACAGATACGCAGTATTTT.

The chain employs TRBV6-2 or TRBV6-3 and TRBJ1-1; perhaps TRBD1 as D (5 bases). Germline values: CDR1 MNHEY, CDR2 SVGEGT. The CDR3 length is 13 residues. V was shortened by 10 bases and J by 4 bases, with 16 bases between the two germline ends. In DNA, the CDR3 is TGTGCCACTAGGCAGGGCCTCGGCACTGAAGCTTTCTTT. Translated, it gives CATRQGLGTEAFF.

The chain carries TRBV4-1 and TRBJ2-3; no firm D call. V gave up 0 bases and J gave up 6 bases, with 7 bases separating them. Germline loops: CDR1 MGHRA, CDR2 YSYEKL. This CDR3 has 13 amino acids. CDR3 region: CASSQDPKDTQYF. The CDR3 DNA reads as TGCGCCAGCAGCCAAGACCCCAAGGATACGCAGTATTTT.

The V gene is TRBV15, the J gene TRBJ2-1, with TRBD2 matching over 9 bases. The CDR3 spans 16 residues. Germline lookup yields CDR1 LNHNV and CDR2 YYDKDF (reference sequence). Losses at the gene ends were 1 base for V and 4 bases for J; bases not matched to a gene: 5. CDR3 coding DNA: TGTGCCACCAGCAGAGCGGGTAGCGGGGGATACAATGAGCAGTTCTTC. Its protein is CATSRAGSGGYNEQFF.

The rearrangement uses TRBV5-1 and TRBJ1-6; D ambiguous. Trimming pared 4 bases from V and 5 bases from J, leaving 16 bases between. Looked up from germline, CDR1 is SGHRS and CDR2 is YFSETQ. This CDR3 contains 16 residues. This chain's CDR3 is CASSQTAGENNSPLHF. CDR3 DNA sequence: TGCGCCAGCAGCCAAACCGCCGGGGAAAATAATTCACCCCTCCACTTT.

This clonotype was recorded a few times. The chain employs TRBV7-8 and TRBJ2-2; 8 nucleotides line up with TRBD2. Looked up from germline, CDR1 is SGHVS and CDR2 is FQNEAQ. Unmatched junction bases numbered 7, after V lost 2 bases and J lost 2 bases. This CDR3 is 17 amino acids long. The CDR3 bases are TGTGCCAGCAGCTTATTTCGTAGCGGGATTAACACCGGGGAGCTGTTTTTT. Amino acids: CASSLFRSGINTGELFF.

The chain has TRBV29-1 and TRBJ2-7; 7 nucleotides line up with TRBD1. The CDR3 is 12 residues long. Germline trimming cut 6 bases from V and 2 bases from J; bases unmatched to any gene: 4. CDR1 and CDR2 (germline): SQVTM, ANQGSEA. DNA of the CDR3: TGCAGCGTGGGACAGTCGCCCTACGAGCAGTACTTC. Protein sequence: CSVGQSPYEQYF.

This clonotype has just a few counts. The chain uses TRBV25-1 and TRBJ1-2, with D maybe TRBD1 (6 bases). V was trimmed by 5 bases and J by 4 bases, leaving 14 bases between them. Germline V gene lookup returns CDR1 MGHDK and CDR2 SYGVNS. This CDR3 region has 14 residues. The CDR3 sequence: CASSYPGAGYGYTF. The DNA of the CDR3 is TGTGCCAGCAGTTACCCAGGGGCTGGCTATGGCTACACCTTC.

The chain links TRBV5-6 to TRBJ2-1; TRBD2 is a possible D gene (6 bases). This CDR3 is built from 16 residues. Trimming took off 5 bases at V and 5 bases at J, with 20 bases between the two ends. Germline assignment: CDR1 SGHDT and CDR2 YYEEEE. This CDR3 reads CASREVGGTTDNEQFF. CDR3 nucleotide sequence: TGTGCCAGCAGAGAGGTCGGCGGGACGACTGACAATGAGCAGTTCTTC.